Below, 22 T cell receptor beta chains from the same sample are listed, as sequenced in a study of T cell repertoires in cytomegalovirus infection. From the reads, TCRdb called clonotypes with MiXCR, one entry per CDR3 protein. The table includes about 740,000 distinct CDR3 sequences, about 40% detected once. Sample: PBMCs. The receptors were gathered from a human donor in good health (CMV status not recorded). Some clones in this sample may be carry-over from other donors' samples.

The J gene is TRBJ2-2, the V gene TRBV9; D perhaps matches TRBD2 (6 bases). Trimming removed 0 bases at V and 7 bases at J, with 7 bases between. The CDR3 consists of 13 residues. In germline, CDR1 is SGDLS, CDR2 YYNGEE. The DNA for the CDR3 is TGTGCCAGCAGCGTAGACGGGGGCGGGGAGCTGTTTTTT. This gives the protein CASSVDGGGELFF.

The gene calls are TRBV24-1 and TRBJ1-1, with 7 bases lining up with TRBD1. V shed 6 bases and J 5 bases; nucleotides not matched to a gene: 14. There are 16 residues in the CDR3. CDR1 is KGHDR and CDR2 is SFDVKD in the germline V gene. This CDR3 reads CATSRDREELKTEAFF. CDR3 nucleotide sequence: TGTGCCACCAGTAGGGACAGAGAAGAGTTAAAAACTGAAGCTTTCTTT.

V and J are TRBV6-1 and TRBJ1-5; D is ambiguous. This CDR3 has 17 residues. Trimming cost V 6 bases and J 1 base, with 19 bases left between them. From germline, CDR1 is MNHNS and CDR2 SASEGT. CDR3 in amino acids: CASSSPSGGPSNQPQHF. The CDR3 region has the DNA TGTGCCAGCAGCTCCCCGAGTGGAGGGCCAAGCAATCAGCCCCAGCATTTT.

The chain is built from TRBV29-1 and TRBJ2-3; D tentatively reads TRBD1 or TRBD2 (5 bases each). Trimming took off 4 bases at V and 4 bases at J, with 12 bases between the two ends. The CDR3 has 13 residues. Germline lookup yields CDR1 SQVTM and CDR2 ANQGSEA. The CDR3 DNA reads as TGCAGCGTTGTATGGGGGAGCCCAGATACGCAGTATTTT. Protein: CSVVWGSPDTQYF.

The CDR3 DNA is TGTGCCAGCAGCATACTTAGCGCACAAGAGACCCAGTACTTC. Protein: CASSILSAQETQYF. V gene TRBV5-4 combines with J gene TRBJ2-5; possibly TRBD2 for D (5 bases). Trimming cost V 4 bases and J 2 bases, with 12 bases left between them. Germline V CDR1 and CDR2: SGHNT, YYREEE (reference sequence). The CDR3 sequence is 14 residues long. Drawing the rest from reference TRBV5-4 and TRBJ2-5, the complete variable domain is ETGVTQSPTHLIKTRGQQVTLRCSSQSGHNTVSWYQQALGQGPQFIFQYYREEENGRGNFPPRFSGLQFPNYSSELNVNALELDDSALYLCASSILSAQETQYFGPGTRLLVL.

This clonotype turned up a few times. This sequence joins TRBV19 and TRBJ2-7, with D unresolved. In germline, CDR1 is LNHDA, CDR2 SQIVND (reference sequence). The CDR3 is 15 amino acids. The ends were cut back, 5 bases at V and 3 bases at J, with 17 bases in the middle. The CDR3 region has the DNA TGTGCCAGTAGTTCTAAGGGATTCGAAGGCTACGAGCAGTACTTC. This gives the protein CASSSKGFEGYEQYF.

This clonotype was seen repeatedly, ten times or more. CDR3 DNA: TGTGCCAGCAGCCTTGACACTTACTCTGGAAACACCATATATTTT. It specifies CASSLDTYSGNTIYF. This chain uses TRBV7-2 with TRBJ1-3; D uncertain. The CDR3 consists of 15 residues. Trimming pared 5 bases from V and 0 bases from J, leaving 11 bases between. The germline V gene has CDR1 SGHTA and CDR2 FQGNSA.

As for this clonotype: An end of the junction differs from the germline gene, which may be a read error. The CDR3: CASSSRDRNTEALF. CDR3 nucleotide sequence: TGTGCCAGCAGTTCGCGGGACAGGAACACTGAAGCTTTATTT. V usage is TRBV12-3 or TRBV12-4 and J usage is TRBJ1-1; 8 bases align to TRBD1. The CDR3 is 14 amino acids.

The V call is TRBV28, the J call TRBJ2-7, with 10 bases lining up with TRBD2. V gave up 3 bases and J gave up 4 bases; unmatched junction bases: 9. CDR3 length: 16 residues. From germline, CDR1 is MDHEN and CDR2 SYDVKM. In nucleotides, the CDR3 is TGTGCCAGCAGTTTCGTAGCGGGAGGTCTGGGATACGAGCAGTACTTC. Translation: CASSFVAGGLGYEQYF.

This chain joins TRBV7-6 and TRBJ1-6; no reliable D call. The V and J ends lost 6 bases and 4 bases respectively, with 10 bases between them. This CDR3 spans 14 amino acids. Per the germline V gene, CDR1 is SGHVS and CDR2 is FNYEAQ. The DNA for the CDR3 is TGTGCCAGCAGTCGAGACGTGTATAATTCACCCCTCCACTTT. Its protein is CASSRDVYNSPLHF.

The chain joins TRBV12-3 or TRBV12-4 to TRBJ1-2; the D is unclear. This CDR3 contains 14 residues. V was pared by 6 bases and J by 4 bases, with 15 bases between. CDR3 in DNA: TGTGCCAGCAGGATCTCGGGAAGTGGCTATGGCTACACCTTC. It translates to CASRISGSGYGYTF.

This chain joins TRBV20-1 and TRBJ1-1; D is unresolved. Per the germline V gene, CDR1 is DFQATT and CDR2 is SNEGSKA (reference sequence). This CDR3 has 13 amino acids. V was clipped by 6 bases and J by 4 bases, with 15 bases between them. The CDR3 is CSACGVDTTEAFF. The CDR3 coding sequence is TGCAGTGCCTGTGGGGTCGACACCACTGAAGCTTTCTTT.

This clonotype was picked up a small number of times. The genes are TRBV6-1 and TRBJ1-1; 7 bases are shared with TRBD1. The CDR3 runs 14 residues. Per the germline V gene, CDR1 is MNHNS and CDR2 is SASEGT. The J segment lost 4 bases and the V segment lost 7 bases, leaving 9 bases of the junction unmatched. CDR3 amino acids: CASTPDRWGTEAFF. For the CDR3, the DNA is TGTGCCAGCACCCCGGACAGGTGGGGCACTGAAGCTTTCTTT.

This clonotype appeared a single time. The CDR3 region is CASIGLANNEQFF. The DNA of the CDR3 is TGTGCCAGCATCGGGCTAGCGAACAATGAGCAGTTCTTC. The V gene is TRBV2, the J gene TRBJ2-1; TRBD2 might be the D (6 bases). Germline V gene lookup returns CDR1 SNHLY and CDR2 FYNNEI. CDR3 length: 13 amino acids. V dropped 7 bases and J dropped 5 bases, with 12 bases sitting between them.

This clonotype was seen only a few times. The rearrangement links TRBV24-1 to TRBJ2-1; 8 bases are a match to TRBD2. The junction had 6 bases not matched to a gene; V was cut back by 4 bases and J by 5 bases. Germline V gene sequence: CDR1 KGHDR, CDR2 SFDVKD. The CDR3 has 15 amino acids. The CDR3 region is CATSDRGLADNEQFF. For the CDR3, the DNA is TGTGCCACCAGTGACCGCGGACTAGCTGACAATGAGCAGTTCTTC.

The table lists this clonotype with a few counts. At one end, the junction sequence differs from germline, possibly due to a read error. CDR3 in amino acids: CASSQGGQDTYEQYF. CDR3 sequence (DNA): TGTGCCAGCAGCCAGGGGGGACAGGACACCTACGAGCAGTACTTC. The chain uses TRBV4-1 and TRBJ2-7, with 8 bases identical to TRBD1. CDR3 length equals 15 residues. Germline V gives CDR1 MGHRA, CDR2 YSYEKL.

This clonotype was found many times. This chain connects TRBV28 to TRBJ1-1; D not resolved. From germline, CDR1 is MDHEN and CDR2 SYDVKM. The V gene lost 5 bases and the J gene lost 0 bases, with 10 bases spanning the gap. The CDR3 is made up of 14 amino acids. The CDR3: CASSTTPMNTEAFF. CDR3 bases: TGTGCCAGCAGTACCACACCGATGAACACTGAAGCTTTCTTT. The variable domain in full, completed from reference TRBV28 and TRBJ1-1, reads DVKVTQSSRYLVKRTGEKVFLECVQDMDHENMFWYRQDPGLGLRLIYFSYDVKMKEKGDIPEGYSVSREKKERFSLILESASTNQTSMYLCASSTTPMNTEAFFGQGTRLTVV.

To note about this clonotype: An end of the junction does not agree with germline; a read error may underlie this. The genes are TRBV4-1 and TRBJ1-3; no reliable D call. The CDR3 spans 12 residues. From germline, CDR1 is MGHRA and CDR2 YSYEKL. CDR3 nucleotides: TGCGCCAGCAGCCAAGAAGGAAACTCCATATATTTT. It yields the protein CASSQEGNSIYF.

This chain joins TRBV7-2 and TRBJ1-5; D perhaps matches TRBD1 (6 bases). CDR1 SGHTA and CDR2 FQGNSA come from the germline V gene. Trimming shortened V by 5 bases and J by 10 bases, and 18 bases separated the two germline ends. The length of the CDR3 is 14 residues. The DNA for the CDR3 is TGTGCCAGCAGCGTCACAGGGTCGCAACATCCCCAGCATTTT. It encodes CASSVTGSQHPQHF.

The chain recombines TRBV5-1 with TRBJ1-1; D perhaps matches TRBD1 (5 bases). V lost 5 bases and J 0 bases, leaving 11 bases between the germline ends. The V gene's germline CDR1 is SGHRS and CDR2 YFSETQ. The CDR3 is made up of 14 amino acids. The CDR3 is CASRMWDLNTEAFF. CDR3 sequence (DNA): TGCGCCAGCAGGATGTGGGACCTGAACACTGAAGCTTTCTTT.

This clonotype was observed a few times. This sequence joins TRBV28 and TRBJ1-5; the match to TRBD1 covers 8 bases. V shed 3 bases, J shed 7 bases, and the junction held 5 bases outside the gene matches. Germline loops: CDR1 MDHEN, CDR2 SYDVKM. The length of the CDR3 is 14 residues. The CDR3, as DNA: TGTGCCAGCAGTTTTGGTGACAGGGGCCAGCCCCAGCATTTT. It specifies CASSFGDRGQPQHF.

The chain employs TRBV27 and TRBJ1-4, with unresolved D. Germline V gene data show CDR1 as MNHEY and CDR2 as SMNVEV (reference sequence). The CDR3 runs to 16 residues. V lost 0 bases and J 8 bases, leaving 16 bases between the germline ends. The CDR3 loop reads CASSLSGGYGSEKLFF. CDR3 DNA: TGTGCCAGCAGTTTATCGGGAGGTTATGGGTCCGAAAAACTGTTTTTT.